The source of this T cell receptor beta chain is a study of blood T cell repertoires in COVID-19. Some clones are missing from TCRdb's copy, which holds only in-frame ones; the method was immunoSEQ multiplex PCR. The table records 65,000 to 80,000 clones, more than 75% of them present only once. Trimming removed 4 bases from V and 8 bases from J, with 14 bases in between. The CDR3 has 14 amino acids. CDR1 and CDR2 (germline): MGHDK, SYGVNS. The sequence came from a human donor in a cohort sampled during active COVID-19. The sequencing sample was made of peripheral blood. J is TRBJ1-4 and V is TRBV25-1, with a weak D call TRBD1 (5 bases). The CDR3 region is CASSGPGLWEKLFF. Here the CDR3 DNA reads TGTGCCAGCAGTGGCCCAGGGCTTTGGGAAAAACTGTTTTTT.